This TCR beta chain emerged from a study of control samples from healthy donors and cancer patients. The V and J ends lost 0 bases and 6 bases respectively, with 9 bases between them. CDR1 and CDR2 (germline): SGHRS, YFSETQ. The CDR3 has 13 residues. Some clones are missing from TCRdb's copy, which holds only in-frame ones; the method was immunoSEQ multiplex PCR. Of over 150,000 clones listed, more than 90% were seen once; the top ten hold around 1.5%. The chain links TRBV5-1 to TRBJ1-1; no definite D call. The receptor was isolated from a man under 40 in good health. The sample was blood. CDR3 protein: CASSLEAVAEAFF. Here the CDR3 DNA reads TGCGCCAGCAGCTTGGAGGCAGTCGCTGAAGCTTTCTTT.